Listed below are T cell receptor beta chains from one sample, sequenced in a study of blood T cell repertoires in COVID-19. TCRdb's table, derived via immunoSEQ multiplex PCR, lists solely in-frame clones and lacks some. The table lists approximately 300,000 clones, 89% of them singletons. The sequenced sample was peripheral blood. These receptors all stem from a man between 18 and 29 years old who had recovered from COVID-19. Each CDR3 is given with its conserved first and last residue. Each record gives: V gene, D gene, J gene, clone size, CDR3 protein, CDR3 DNA. D genes are given only for firm matches. Rows give clone size only sometimes, using once, few, many, or a class for an expanded clone.

V: TRBV5-1; D: TRBD1; J: TRBJ1-6; size: NA; CDR3: CASSLEGQGANSPLHF; DNA: TGCGCCAGCAGCTTGGAGGGACAGGGGGCTAATTCACCCCTCCACTTT
V: TRBV5-5; D: NA; J: TRBJ2-7; size: NA; CDR3: CASSLDGTNSYEQYF; DNA: TGTGCCAGCAGCTTGGATGGGACAAACTCCTACGAGCAGTACTTC
V: TRBV11-2; D: TRBD2; J: TRBJ2-3; size: NA; CDR3: CASSLTSGGLITDTQYF; DNA: TGTGCCAGCAGCTTGACTAGCGGGGGCCTAATCACAGATACGCAGTATTTT
V: TRBV19; D: TRBD1; J: TRBJ1-2; size: once; CDR3: CASSPSGTGPYGYTF; DNA: TGTGCCAGTAGTCCCTCCGGGACAGGGCCTTATGGCTACACCTTC
V: TRBV3-1/TRBV3-2; D: NA; J: TRBJ2-7; size: NA; CDR3: CASSQEGGSYEQYF; DNA: TGTGCCAGCAGCCAAGAAGGGGGTTCCTACGAGCAGTACTTC
V: TRBV6-6; D: TRBD1; J: TRBJ1-1; size: NA; CDR3: CASSDRVPEAFF; DNA: TGTGCCAGCAGTGACAGGGTACCTGAAGCTTTCTTT
V: TRBV2; D: NA; J: TRBJ2-1; size: NA; CDR3: CASSEFQQWREQFF; DNA: TGTGCCAGCAGTGAATTTCAACAGTGGCGTGAGCAGTTCTTC
V: TRBV5-1; D: TRBD1; J: TRBJ1-1; size: NA; CDR3: CASSKTPQGSTEAFF; DNA: TGCGCCAGCAGCAAGACCCCACAGGGGAGCACTGAAGCTTTCTTT
V: TRBV9; D: TRBD2; J: TRBJ2-1; size: NA; CDR3: CASSPPAGPYNEQFF; DNA: TGTGCCAGCAGCCCCCCAGCGGGACCCTACAATGAGCAGTTCTTC
V: TRBV11-3; D: TRBD1; J: TRBJ2-2; size: once; CDR3: CASSLVRKRDRGRGGELFF; DNA: TGTGCCAGCAGCTTAGTCCGGAAACGGGACAGGGGGCGCGGCGGGGAGCTGTTTTTT
V: TRBV19; D: TRBD2; J: TRBJ2-1; size: NA; CDR3: CASSTLAGLAGYNEQFF; DNA: TGTGCCAGTAGTACCCTGGCGGGACTAGCGGGGTACAATGAGCAGTTCTTC
V: TRBV4-1; D: TRBD1; J: TRBJ2-1; size: NA; CDR3: CASSQDLLGQGSYNEQFF; DNA: TGCGCCAGCAGCCAAGATTTGCTAGGACAGGGGTCCTACAATGAGCAGTTCTTC
V: TRBV7-9; D: TRBD1; J: TRBJ1-4; size: few; CDR3: CASSPPGTVAEKLFF; DNA: TGTGCCAGCAGCCCCCCCGGGACAGTAGCTGAAAAACTGTTTTTT
V: TRBV9; D: NA; J: TRBJ2-7; size: NA; CDR3: CASSPPGGGFYEQYF; DNA: TGTGCCAGCAGCCCCCCCGGAGGGGGCTTCTACGAGCAGTACTTC
V: TRBV11-2; D: TRBD1; J: TRBJ2-7; size: NA; CDR3: CASSSSRDRGGTYEQYF; DNA: TGTGCCAGCAGCTCGTCCCGGGACAGGGGAGGGACCTACGAGCAGTACTTC
V: TRBV4-2; D: TRBD1; J: TRBJ1-3; size: NA; CDR3: CASSQEDRGSSGNTIYF; DNA: TGTGCCAGCAGCCAAGAAGACAGGGGAAGCTCTGGAAACACCATATATTTT
V: TRBV6-5; D: NA; J: TRBJ2-5; size: once; CDR3: CASRAGSQETQYF; DNA: TGTGCCAGCAGGGCGGGGAGCCAAGAGACCCAGTACTTC
V: TRBV30; D: NA; J: TRBJ2-2; size: NA; CDR3: CAWSPQNTGELFF; DNA: TGTGCCTGGAGTCCACAGAACACCGGGGAGCTGTTTTTT
V: TRBV5-3; D: NA; J: TRBJ1-5; size: NA; CDR3: CARSQGHNQPQHF; DNA: TGTGCCAGAAGCCAGGGACACAATCAGCCCCAGCATTTT
V: TRBV29-1; D: NA; J: TRBJ1-1; size: NA; CDR3: CSVEGGGAGNTEAFF; DNA: TGCAGCGTTGAAGGAGGGGGAGCAGGGAACACTGAAGCTTTCTTT
V: TRBV11-3; D: NA; J: TRBJ2-1; size: NA; CDR3: CASSLEQGNEQFF; DNA: TGTGCCAGCAGCTTAGAACAGGGAAATGAGCAGTTCTTC
V: TRBV7-2; D: NA; J: TRBJ2-1; size: NA; CDR3: CASSLVTRSNEQFF; DNA: TGTGCCAGCAGCTTAGTAACAAGAAGCAATGAGCAGTTCTTC
V: TRBV4-1; D: NA; J: TRBJ1-3; size: NA; CDR3: CASSLALSGGFGNTIYF; DNA: TGCGCCAGCAGCCTTGCTCTTTCTGGGGGGTTCGGAAACACCATATATTTT
V: TRBV7-2; D: TRBD2; J: TRBJ2-3; size: NA; CDR3: CASSLRDYTDTQYF; DNA: TGTGCCAGCAGCTTAAGGGACTACACAGATACGCAGTATTTT
V: TRBV27; D: NA; J: TRBJ2-1; size: NA; CDR3: CASSLLGGYNEQFF; DNA: TGTGCCAGCAGTTTGCTAGGGGGATACAATGAGCAGTTCTTC
V: TRBV4-1; D: TRBD1; J: TRBJ2-7; size: NA; CDR3: CASSPRRGGDPGEQYF; DNA: TGCGCCAGCAGCCCCCGGAGAGGGGGCGACCCCGGCGAGCAGTACTTC
V: TRBV7-9; D: TRBD1; J: TRBJ1-1; size: NA; CDR3: CASSSGTGVYLNTEAFF; DNA: TGTGCCAGCAGCTCCGGGACAGGTGTCTACTTGAACACTGAAGCTTTCTTT
V: TRBV7-2; D: TRBD2; J: TRBJ2-2; size: NA; CDR3: CASSSGGANTGELFF; DNA: TGTGCCAGCAGCTCGGGGGGGGCGAACACCGGGGAGCTGTTTTTT
V: TRBV5-1; D: TRBD1; J: TRBJ1-2; size: NA; CDR3: CASSSQTGGDYGYTF; DNA: TGCGCCAGCAGCTCACAGACAGGGGGCGACTATGGCTACACCTTC
V: TRBV6-6; D: NA; J: TRBJ1-2; size: NA; CDR3: CASSQGSTGFNGYTF; DNA: TGTGCCAGCAGTCAAGGCTCAACAGGGTTTAATGGCTACACCTTC
V: TRBV5-6; D: TRBD1; J: TRBJ1-6; size: NA; CDR3: CASSAEGQLNSPLHF; DNA: TGTGCCAGCAGCGCGGAGGGACAGCTGAATTCACCCCTCCACTTT
V: TRBV6-2/TRBV6-3; D: NA; J: TRBJ2-2; size: NA; CDR3: CASSYSRPGVSGELFF; DNA: TGTGCCAGCAGTTACTCGAGGCCAGGGGTGTCCGGGGAGCTGTTTTTT
V: TRBV6-5; D: NA; J: TRBJ2-3; size: NA; CDR3: CASSYLSTGDTQYF; DNA: TGTGCCAGCAGTTACCTCTCGACAGGAGATACGCAGTATTTT
V: TRBV6-5; D: NA; J: TRBJ2-7; size: once; CDR3: CASSLQYSYEQYF; DNA: TGTGCCAGCAGTTTACAGTACTCCTACGAGCAGTACTTC
V: TRBV6-6; D: TRBD1; J: TRBJ1-1; size: NA; CDR3: CASNNRDRPNTEAFF; DNA: TGTGCCAGCAATAATAGGGACAGGCCGAACACTGAAGCTTTCTTT